The TCR beta chain under discussion was sequenced for a study of blood T cell repertoires in COVID-19. Overall study: Sites in the United States, Italy and Spain provided acute and convalescent COVID-19 samples.

As processed by the authors: Amplification with reference gene primers provided the estimates of nucleated cell counts. Assay used: immunoSEQ multiplex PCR; TCRdb lists only in-frame clones, some missing. V, J and clone size are those of that table, while D and trimming were read from the DNA. The sample carries under 200,000 clones, more than 70% recorded once. Sequenced material: peripheral blood. The source of this sequence is a man aged 45 to 65 who had recovered from COVID-19.

The CDR3: CASSLKGGLGETQYF. CDR3 bases: TGTGCCAGCAGCTTAAAAGGAGGGCTAGGGGAGACCCAGTACTTC. This rearrangement joins TRBV7-9 to TRBJ2-5; D is perhaps TRBD2 (6 bases). The length of the CDR3 is 15 residues. V dropped 2 bases and J dropped 5 bases, with 15 bases sitting between them. Looked up from germline, CDR1 is SEHNR and CDR2 is FQNEAQ (reference sequence).